These 32 T cell receptor beta chains share one sample of origin, sequenced in a study of T cells in Graves' hyperthyroidism and ophthalmopathy. Authors of the study amplified TCR beta CDR3 regions from RNA transcripts. Initially, a first-round RT-PCR of the TCR CDR3 employed the HTBI primer set. TCRdb recomputed calls from the multiplex PCR reads with MiXCR, one row per CDR3 protein. The sample lists around 610,000 distinct CDR3 sequences; 14% to 15% were seen once. The sample comprised blood. Receptors originate from a woman between 40 and 55 years old with Graves' ophthalmopathy.

The chain is built from TRBV6-1 and TRBJ1-2, with 9 nucleotides matching TRBD1. CDR3 length equals 15 residues. V was pared by 6 bases and J by 5 bases, with 10 bases of the junction left unmatched. Germline V gene lookup returns CDR1 MNHNS and CDR2 SASEGT. This CDR3 reads CASRRPGQGQYGYTF. CDR3 in DNA: TGTGCCAGCAGGCGCCCGGGACAGGGACAATATGGCTACACCTTC.

Many counts were recorded for this clonotype. The chain combines TRBV20-1 with TRBJ2-7; TRBD1 or TRBD2 may be the D gene (5 bases each). The CDR3 covers 16 residues. Germline values: CDR1 DFQATT, CDR2 SNEGSKA (reference sequence). Trimming shortened V by 0 bases and J by 2 bases, and 17 bases separated the two germline ends. This CDR3 is CSARDLGTDKPYEQYF. The CDR3 DNA follows: TGCAGTGCTAGAGATCTGGGGACGGACAAGCCCTACGAGCAGTACTTC.

This clonotype has ten or more counts. The chain has TRBV7-9 and TRBJ2-7; TRBD1 matches 7 bases. This CDR3 is built from 13 residues. The V gene end was trimmed by 4 bases and the J gene end by 6 bases; junction bases not matched to a gene: 6. Germline V CDR1 and CDR2: SEHNR, FQNEAQ (reference sequence). The CDR3 here is CASSSGQVAEQYF. The CDR3 region has the DNA TGTGCCAGCAGCTCTGGACAGGTCGCCGAGCAGTACTTC. The whole variable domain, filled in from reference TRBV7-9 and TRBJ2-7, reads DTGVSQNPRHKITKRGQNVTFRCDPISEHNRLYWYRQTLGQGPEFLTYFQNEAQLEKSRLLSDRFSAERPKGSFSTLEIQRTEQGDSAMYLCASSSGQVAEQYFGPGTRLTVT.

This chain uses TRBV11-1 with TRBJ2-7; 9 bases agree with TRBD2. CDR1 is SGHAT, CDR2 FQDESV, per germline (reference sequence). This CDR3 is 17 amino acids long. With 0 bases clipped from V and 1 base from J, the junction kept 7 bases outside the gene matches. CDR3: CASSLALGLAGSYEQYF. The CDR3 region has the DNA TGTGCCAGCAGCTTAGCGCTTGGGCTAGCGGGGTCCTACGAGCAGTACTTC.

This clonotype occurred many times. This chain uses TRBV6-1 with TRBJ2-7, with D unclear. Trimming removed 7 bases from V and 0 bases from J, with 10 bases in between. The CDR3 runs 13 residues. Germline CDR1 MNHNS, CDR2 SASEGT. This chain's CDR3 is CASNDGLSYEQYF. The CDR3 DNA sequence: TGTGCCAGCAATGATGGTCTCTCCTACGAGCAGTACTTC.

A word on this clonotype: This may stem from a read error, because a much larger clone lies one nucleotide away. The rearrangement links TRBV12-3 or TRBV12-4 to TRBJ2-7, with 7 bases aligning to TRBD2. This CDR3 region has 15 residues. V lost 10 bases to trimming and J lost 5 bases; unmatched junction nucleotides: 17. Here the CDR3 reads CANTPSGGSPHEQYF. In DNA, the CDR3 is TGTGCCAACACTCCTTCGGGGGGTAGCCCCCACGAGCAGTACTTC.

This clonotype was recorded a few times. The gene calls are TRBV24-1 and TRBJ1-2; a weak D match, TRBD1 (6 bases). There are 16 residues in the CDR3. V lost 1 base to trimming and J lost 3 bases, with 14 bases between them. Germline assignment: CDR1 KGHDR and CDR2 SFDVKD. The CDR3 DNA reads as TGTGCCACCAGTGATTTACAACAGGGAGGGGACTATGGCTACACCTTC. Protein product: CATSDLQQGGDYGYTF.

About this clonotype itself: A clone one base away is much larger, so this may be a read error. The chain recombines TRBV14 with TRBJ2-7; the D is unclear. The germline gives CDR1 SGHDN, CDR2 FVKESK. There are 13 residues in the CDR3. The CDR3 protein is CAGSHPETYEQYF. Here the CDR3 DNA reads TGTGCCGGCAGCCACCCAGAGACCTACGAGCAGTACTTC.

The table lists this clonotype with many counts. Written as DNA, the CDR3 is TGTGCCAGTAGTAATGTGGGAGTGTCAGCCTACGAGCAGTACTTC. Amino acids: CASSNVGVSAYEQYF. J is TRBJ2-7 and V is TRBV19, with D possibly being TRBD2 (5 bases). CDR1 and CDR2 from the germline V gene are LNHDA and SQIVND (reference sequence). This CDR3 has 15 residues. V dropped 4 bases and J dropped 2 bases, with 15 bases sitting between them.

This clonotype occurred many times. The chain carries TRBV24-1 and TRBJ2-2; the match to TRBD2 covers 8 bases. CDR1 is KGHDR, CDR2 SFDVKD, per germline. This CDR3 has 17 residues. The ends lost 4 bases at V and 6 bases at J; junction bases unmatched: 12. CDR3: CATSDKVSGTRPGELFF. In DNA form, the CDR3 reads TGTGCCACCAGTGACAAAGTATCCGGGACTAGACCCGGGGAGCTGTTTTTT.

This clonotype was counted ten times or more. The rearrangement uses TRBV11-2 and TRBJ1-1, with D unclear. CDR1 SGHAT and CDR2 FQNNGV come from the germline V gene. The V gene lost 3 bases and the J gene lost 2 bases, with 10 bases spanning the gap. This CDR3 region has 14 residues. The CDR3 protein is CASSFTELNTEAFF. In nucleotides, the CDR3 is TGTGCCAGCAGCTTCACAGAGCTAAACACTGAAGCTTTCTTT. Together with reference TRBV11-2 and TRBJ1-1, the CDR3 gives the full variable domain: EAGVAQSPRYKIIEKRQSVAFWCNPISGHATLYWYQQILGQGPKLLIQFQNNGVVDDSQLPKDRFSAERLKGVDSTLKIQPAKLEDSAVYLCASSFTELNTEAFFGQGTRLTVV.

This clonotype was seen at least ten times. The V call is TRBV11-1, the J call TRBJ2-7, with TRBD2 matching 14 bases. There are 15 residues in the CDR3. Per the germline V gene, CDR1 is SGHAT and CDR2 is FQDESV (reference sequence). The junction had 7 bases not matched to a gene; V was cut back by 5 bases and J by 7 bases. The CDR3 sequence: CASSPGLAGAEEQYF. CDR3 nucleotides: TGTGCCAGCAGCCCGGGACTAGCGGGAGCGGAGGAGCAGTACTTC.

There are many counts of this clonotype. The J gene is TRBJ2-3, the V gene TRBV10-3, with 8 bases fitting TRBD1. The V and J ends lost 7 bases and 5 bases, in that order; junction bases with no gene match: 8. Germline V gene sequence: CDR1 ENHRY, CDR2 SYGVKD. The CDR3 contains 14 residues. This chain's CDR3 is CAIKSSGTGDTQYF. CDR3 bases: TGTGCCATCAAGTCCTCCGGGACAGGAGATACGCAGTATTTT.

This clonotype was recorded once. This chain joins TRBV12-3 or TRBV12-4 and TRBJ1-3; TRBD1 agrees at 7 bases. Unmatched junction bases numbered 3, after V lost 5 bases and J lost 5 bases. CDR3 length: 13 residues. The CDR3 DNA reads as TGTGCCAGCAGTGAGACAGGGAGAAACACCATATATTTT. It specifies CASSETGRNTIYF.

The chain combines TRBV7-3 with TRBJ1-1; 9 nucleotides line up with TRBD1. The trim removed 5 bases at V and 7 bases at J, leaving 5 bases unmatched. CDR1 and CDR2 from the germline V gene are SGHTA and FQGTGA. This CDR3 region has 13 residues. The CDR3 is CASSPDRGGEAFF. The DNA of the CDR3 is TGTGCCAGCAGCCCCGACAGGGGGGGTGAAGCTTTCTTT.

This chain links TRBV7-9 with TRBJ1-2; unclear D gene. Trimming removed 7 bases at V and 3 bases at J, with 15 bases between. The CDR3 runs 14 residues. Germline lookup yields CDR1 SEHNR and CDR2 FQNEAQ (reference sequence). CDR3 residues: CASTLRAADYGYTF. Here the CDR3 DNA reads TGTGCCAGCACCCTCCGGGCTGCAGACTATGGCTACACCTTC.

At least ten counts were recorded for this clonotype. This chain connects TRBV6-1 to TRBJ2-7, with a possible D match to TRBD1 (6 bases). Trimming cost V 4 bases and J 6 bases, with 13 bases left between them. The CDR3 has 13 residues. Germline CDR1 reads MNHNS; CDR2 reads SASEGT. Written as DNA, the CDR3 is TGTGCCAGCAGTGCTTTCAACAGGGTCGAGCAGTACTTC. It is translated as CASSAFNRVEQYF.

In its sample, this clonotype was seen a few times. A much larger clone differs by one base, so this may be a read error. Since the CDR3 does not end with the conserved phenylalanine or tryptophan, this likely comes from a read error. The V and J genes are TRBV7-9 and TRBJ2-4, with D perhaps TRBD2 (6 bases). The CDR3 is 16 amino acids. Germline V gene lookup returns CDR1 SEHNR and CDR2 FQNEAQ (reference sequence). Trimming removed 2 bases at V and 0 bases at J, with 11 bases between. The CDR3 DNA is TGTGCCAGCAGCTTACTTCCGGGACTAGCCAAAAACATTCAGTACCTC. Translated, it gives CASSLLPGLAKNIQYL.

The chain links TRBV12-3 or TRBV12-4 to TRBJ2-7, with TRBD1 as a possible D gene (5 bases). Trimming removed 5 bases at V and 3 bases at J, with 14 bases between. There are 14 residues in the CDR3. In DNA, the CDR3 is TGTGCCAGCAGTCCACAGACCGACAGCTACGAGCAGTACTTC. The encoded protein is CASSPQTDSYEQYF.

In this sample, this clonotype turned up many times. As DNA, the CDR3 is TGTGCCAGTCATGACAGGGGAGACAGAAACACCATATATTTT. The encoded protein is CASHDRGDRNTIYF. This chain joins TRBV19 and TRBJ1-3; 8 nucleotides align to TRBD1. The germline V gene encodes CDR1 LNHDA and CDR2 SQIVND (reference sequence). Trimming removed 8 bases from V and 5 bases from J; junction bases left unmatched: 8. This CDR3 is built from 14 residues.

V and J are TRBV10-1 and TRBJ2-7; possible D gene TRBD2, 6 bases. Deletions cut 8 bases from V and 5 bases from J, with 16 bases between. The CDR3 consists of 13 residues. Germline V gene sequence: CDR1 WNHNN, CDR2 SYGVQD (reference sequence). Here the CDR3 DNA reads TGCGCCAGCGGGGGGACCAGCGTCCACGAGCAGTACTTC. Amino acid sequence: CASGGTSVHEQYF.

In its sample, this clonotype was seen many times. The chain recombines TRBV13 with TRBJ2-7, with 8 bases that match TRBD1. The CDR3 covers 16 residues. Germline V lookup: CDR1 PRHDT, CDR2 FYEKMQ (reference sequence). V trimming: 3 bases; J trimming: 2 bases; junction bases outside the gene matches: 9. In nucleotides, the CDR3 is TGTGCCAGCAGCTTCCAACAGGGGGGAAGACCCTACGAGCAGTACTTC. The encoded protein is CASSFQQGGRPYEQYF.

This clonotype was observed at least ten times. The chain employs TRBV2 and TRBJ2-1; 11 nucleotides agree with TRBD2. The CDR3 has 14 residues. Germline assignment: CDR1 SNHLY and CDR2 FYNNEI. V was clipped by 5 bases and J by 7 bases; unmatched bases: 4. CDR3 DNA: TGTGCCAGCAGTTTAGCGGGAGGGCGGAATGAGCAGTTCTTC. Its protein product is CASSLAGGRNEQFF. Full variable domain (rest looked up from reference TRBV2 and TRBJ2-1): EPEVTQTPSHQVTQMGQEVILRCVPISNHLYFYWYRQILGQKVEFLVSFYNNEISEKSEIFDDQFSVERPDGSNFTLKIRSTKLEDSAMYFCASSLAGGRNEQFFGPGTRLTVL.

This clonotype showed up just a few times. The chain employs TRBV30 and TRBJ2-2; D might be TRBD2 (6 bases). Trimming took 8 bases from V and 1 from J, leaving 14 bases between them. CDR3 length: 14 residues. Germline V CDR1 and CDR2: GTSNPN, SVGIG (reference sequence). The CDR3 reads CALRRRVNTGELFF. The DNA of the CDR3 is TGTGCCCTTCGGCGGAGGGTGAACACCGGGGAGCTGTTTTTT.

Many counts were recorded for this clonotype. This chain joins TRBV6-2 or TRBV6-3 and TRBJ2-7; 9 positions match TRBD2. In germline, CDR1 is MNHEY, CDR2 SVGEGT. This CDR3 comprises 13 residues. The V segment lost 4 bases and the J segment 13 bases; nucleotides outside the gene matches: 11. CDR3 nucleotide sequence: TGTGCCAGCAGTTTCCTTGATAGCGGGAGCACTTACTTC. Encoded protein: CASSFLDSGSTYF.

This clonotype appeared many times. The chain employs TRBV5-1 and TRBJ2-1; 7 positions match TRBD2. The junction had 6 bases not matched to a gene; V was cut back by 1 base and J by 5 bases. The V gene's germline CDR1 is SGHRS and CDR2 YFSETQ. The CDR3 has 15 residues. The CDR3 DNA follows: TGCGCCAGCAGCTTGATCCCGGGAGGCGACAATGAGCAGTTCTTC. This translates into CASSLIPGGDNEQFF.

This clonotype was counted many times. The V call is TRBV28, the J call TRBJ1-2; TRBD1 matches at 10 bases. V was pared by 8 bases and J by 4 bases, with 10 bases of the junction left unmatched. This CDR3 is built from 15 residues. Germline-derived CDR1 and CDR2 are MDHEN and SYDVKM. CDR3 residues: CASDRGLISSYGYTF. In DNA, the CDR3 is TGTGCCAGCGACAGGGGGCTCATTTCGTCCTATGGCTACACCTTC.

This clonotype showed up many times. The rearrangement uses TRBV18 and TRBJ2-5; the D is unclear. The ends were cut back, 1 base at V and 0 bases at J, with 0 bases in the middle. Germline V CDR1 and CDR2: KGHSH, LQKENI. The length of the CDR3 is 12 residues. CDR3: CASSPHQETQYF. CDR3 DNA: TGTGCCAGCTCACCACACCAAGAGACCCAGTACTTC.

A few counts support this clonotype. A much bigger clone sits one base away, suggesting this may be a read error. CDR3 nucleotides: TGTGCCAATAGAAGGTCGGTTTGGGAGACCCAGTACTTC. Translating gives CANRRSVWETQYF. The gene calls are TRBV19 and TRBJ2-5; D remains ambiguous. This CDR3 comprises 13 residues. The V gene lost 10 bases and the J gene lost 5 bases, with 17 bases spanning the gap. CDR1 LNHDA and CDR2 SQIVND come from the germline V gene (reference sequence). The variable domain in full, with the rest retrieved from reference TRBV19 and TRBJ2-5, is DGGITQSPKYLFRKEGQNVTLSCEQNLNHDAMYWYRQDPGQGLRLIYYSQIVNDFQKGDIAEGYSVSREKKESFPLTVTSAQKNPTAFYLCANRRSVWETQYFGPGTRLLVL.

This clonotype was recorded at least ten times. The chain's CDR3 is CSVHDRGNSYGYTF. The CDR3, as DNA: TGCAGCGTCCACGACAGGGGCAACTCCTATGGCTACACCTTC. This chain joins TRBV29-1 and TRBJ1-2; 8 bases map to TRBD1. This CDR3 is 14 amino acids long. Per the germline V gene, CDR1 is SQVTM and CDR2 is ANQGSEA. Trimming cost V 6 bases and J 4 bases; bases outside gene matches: 10.

At least ten counts were recorded for this clonotype. This chain joins TRBV2 and TRBJ1-5; possibly TRBD1 for D (6 bases). The V and J ends lost 6 bases and 2 bases respectively, with 14 bases between them. Germline V gene lookup returns CDR1 SNHLY and CDR2 FYNNEI. The CDR3 runs 15 residues. CDR3 region: CASRERTARNQPQHF. The CDR3 DNA sequence: TGTGCCAGCAGGGAAAGGACAGCCCGCAATCAGCCCCAGCATTTT.

This clonotype was detected only a few times. J is TRBJ2-4 and V is TRBV20-1; 9 nucleotides agree with TRBD2. The V and J ends lost 6 bases and 0 bases, in that order; junction bases with no gene match: 15. The V gene's germline CDR1 is DFQATT and CDR2 SNEGSKA (reference sequence). The CDR3 is made up of 18 amino acids. CDR3 coding DNA: TGCAGTGCAAAGCCCGCTAGCGGGACCCTTTTAGCCAAAAACATTCAGTACTTC. Encoded protein: CSAKPASGTLLAKNIQYF.